The sequence of this T cell receptor (beta chain) was determined in a study of chemoradiotherapy in HPV16-positive cancers. Across the study: Two HPV16-positive patients' cells yielded candidate HPV-specific clones and common motifs.

V was clipped by 2 bases and J by 5 bases; unmatched bases: 3. CDR1 and CDR2 from the germline V gene are SGHRS and YFSETQ. The CDR3 has 14 residues. Overall study results and limits: Functional assays defining HPV-specific T cells used only a couple of HPV16-positive patients. Non-HPV-specific T cells did not expand in tumors during treatment, whereas candidate HPV-specific clones and E7-related motifs did.

Repeated repertoire sampling spanned the course of chemoradiotherapy. Of note for this clone: The antigen remains unidentified.

Repertoires were generated with immunoSEQ multiplex PCR, while TCRdb's copy carries only in-frame clones and drops some. Among under 20,000 clones listed, under 85% were seen once. The J gene is TRBJ1-3, the V gene TRBV5-1; 8 nucleotides match TRBD1. Sampling was performed from a patient who underwent chemoradiotherapy. The sequence was collected from a human donor with HPV-associated anogenital cancer. The chain's CDR3 is CASSFGQGRNTIYF. DNA for the CDR3: TGCGCCAGCAGCTTCGGACAGGGCAGAAACACCATATATTTT. Using reference TRBV5-1 and TRBJ1-3 for the parts outside the CDR3, the full variable domain is KAGVTQTPRYLIKTRGQQVTLSCSPISGHRSVSWYQQTPGQGLQFLFEYFSETQRNKGNFPGRFSGRQFSNSRSEMNVSTLELGDSALYLCASSFGQGRNTIYFGEGSWLTVV.